The present T cell receptor (beta chain) was sequenced within a study of T cell repertoires in cytomegalovirus infection (dated by TCRdb to between 2018 and 2021). As for the study more broadly: Alongside well-studied HLA-B-restricted epitopes, the peptide stimulations were aimed at recently identified HLA-C-restricted CMV epitopes, whose presentation resists viral immunomodulation. Because public TCR beta signatures pointed to carriage of CMV infection together with the matching HLA type, the HLA type of each donor mattered for the analysis.

The treatment or condition tag for this specimen amounts to: in vitro stimulation with specific CMV peptide epitopes to enrich CMV-specific T cells. The CDR3 contains 16 residues, cysteine and phenylalanine counted. Only the CDR3 DNA is retained, 48 bases long and in frame from the first base. Taken from the germline V gene, the CDR1 and CDR2 loops are SGHVS and FNYEAQ. V and J lose 3 bases and 2 bases, and a span of 13 bases separates them. With regard to this clonotype: It has no known antigen specificity. Base qualities are not recorded, but no much larger clone differs from it by a single base.

General study outcomes and caveats: In both this cohort and an independent cohort of some 380 donors, the cumulative frequency of public TCR beta family members distinguished carriers of CMV infection plus the relevant HLA type. In the ex vivo response, HLA-C-restricted CMV-specific TCR beta clonotypes were dominant, and in two of eight donors the single most frequent clonotype came from this HLA-C-restricted group.

Sequencing was performed on an Illumina HiSeq 1500. TCRdb cleaned the public reads at Q25 with fastp, built clones with MiXCR and kept in-frame beta chains. Rows merge per CDR3 protein into single entries with the most common DNA and genes. The sample table lists approximately 220,000 distinct CDR3 sequences, about 38% of them with a count of one. The ten largest clones represent over 45% of the sample. The sample here was CD8+ T cells from cultured PBMCs, taken from culture after CMV antigen stimulation. The chain is assembled from TRBV7-6 and TRBJ2-2; the best D guess is TRBD1, with 6 bases matching. The receptor was isolated from a human donor in good health (CMV status not recorded). Some clones in this sample may be carry-over from other donors' samples. The CDR3 is CASSFRGQINTGELFF. In nucleotide form, the sequence is TGTGCCAGCAGCTTTCGAGGACAGATAAACACCGGGGAGCTGTTTTTT.